The table lists the clone carrying this TCR beta chain with many counts. The target antigen is unknown. The CDR3 consists of 13 residues. V dropped 6 bases and J dropped 5; count of bases not matched to a gene: 6. It was template switching that added a universal primer site, and there were unique molecular identifiers on the cDNA. From the 5' RACE reads, TCRdb called clonotypes with MiXCR, one entry per CDR3 protein. The table lists about 530,000 distinct CDR3 sequences, approximately 20% of them singletons. The data derive from a study of identical twins. Findings of the study overall: Twin-shared out-of-frame alpha sequences were enriched for low generation probability.

The sample was also reused in another study, on yellow fever vaccine responses in identical twins.

The chain recombines TRBV12-3 or TRBV12-4 with TRBJ1-2; 7 bases are shared with TRBD1. The receptor's source is a woman under 30 in good health. Sequencing used CD4+ T cells sorted from blood. CDR3 amino acids: CASSRDRVYGYTF. The CDR3 nucleotides read TGTGCCAGCAGCCGTGACAGGGTGTATGGCTACACCTTC.